This T cell receptor (beta chain) was identified during a study of blood T cell repertoires in COVID-19. Overall study context: Whether acute or convalescent, the COVID-19 samples came from the United States, Italy and Spain. In each case, the material was cDNA or gDNA derived from T cells, B-cell-depleted T cells, or PBMCs.

Original data processing: Reference gene primer amplification gave estimated nucleated cell counts. Sequencing used immunoSEQ multiplex PCR; TCRdb keeps in-frame clones, though not all of them. V and J calls and clone size follow that table, whereas D and trimming were derived from the DNA. This table has 300,000 to 350,000 clones, roughly 89% appearing once. Germline V lookup: CDR1 SGHTA, CDR2 FQGNSA. The CDR3 sequence is 13 residues long. The V segment lost 5 bases and the J segment 9 bases; nucleotides outside the gene matches: 6. The sample consisted of peripheral blood. The receptor's source is a woman aged 18-29 years who had recovered from COVID-19. V gene TRBV7-2 combines with J gene TRBJ1-5, with 8 bases fitting TRBD1. CDR3 sequence (DNA): TGTGCCAGCAGCCGGACAGGGAGGGGGCCCCAGCATTTT. It is translated as CASSRTGRGPQHF.